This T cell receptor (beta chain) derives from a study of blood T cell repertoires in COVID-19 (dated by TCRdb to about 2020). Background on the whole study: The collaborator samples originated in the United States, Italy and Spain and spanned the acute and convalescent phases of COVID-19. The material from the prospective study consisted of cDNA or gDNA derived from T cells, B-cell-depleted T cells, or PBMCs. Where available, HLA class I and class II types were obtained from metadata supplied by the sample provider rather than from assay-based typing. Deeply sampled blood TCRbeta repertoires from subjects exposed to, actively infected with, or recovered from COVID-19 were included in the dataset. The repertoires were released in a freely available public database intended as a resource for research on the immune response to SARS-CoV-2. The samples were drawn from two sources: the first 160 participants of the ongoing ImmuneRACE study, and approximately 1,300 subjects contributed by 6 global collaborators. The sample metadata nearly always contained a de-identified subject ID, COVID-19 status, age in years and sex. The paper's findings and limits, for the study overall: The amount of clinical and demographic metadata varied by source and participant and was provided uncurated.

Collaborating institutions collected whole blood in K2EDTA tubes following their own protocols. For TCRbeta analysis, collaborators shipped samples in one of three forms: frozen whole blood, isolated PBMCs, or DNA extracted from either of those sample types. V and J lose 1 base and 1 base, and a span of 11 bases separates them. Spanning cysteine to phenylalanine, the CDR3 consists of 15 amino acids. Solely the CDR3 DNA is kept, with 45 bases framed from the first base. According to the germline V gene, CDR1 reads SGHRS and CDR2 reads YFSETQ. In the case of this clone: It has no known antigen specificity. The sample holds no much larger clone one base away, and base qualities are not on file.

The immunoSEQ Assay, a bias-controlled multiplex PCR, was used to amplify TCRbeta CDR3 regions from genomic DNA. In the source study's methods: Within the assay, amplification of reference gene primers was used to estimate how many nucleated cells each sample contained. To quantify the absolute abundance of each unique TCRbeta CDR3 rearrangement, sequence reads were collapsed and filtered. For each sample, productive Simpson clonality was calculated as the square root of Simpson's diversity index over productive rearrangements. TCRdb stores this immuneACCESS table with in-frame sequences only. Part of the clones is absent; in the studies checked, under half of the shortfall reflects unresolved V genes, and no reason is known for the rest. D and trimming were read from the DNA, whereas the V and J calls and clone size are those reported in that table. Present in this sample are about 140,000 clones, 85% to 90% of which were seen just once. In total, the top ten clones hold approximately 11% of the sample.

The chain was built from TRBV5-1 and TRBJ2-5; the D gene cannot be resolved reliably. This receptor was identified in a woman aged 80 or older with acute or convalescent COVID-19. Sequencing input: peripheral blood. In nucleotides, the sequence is TGCGCCAGCAGCTTGTTAGATAGCAGCCAAGAGACCCAGTACTTC. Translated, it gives CASSLLDSSQETQYF.